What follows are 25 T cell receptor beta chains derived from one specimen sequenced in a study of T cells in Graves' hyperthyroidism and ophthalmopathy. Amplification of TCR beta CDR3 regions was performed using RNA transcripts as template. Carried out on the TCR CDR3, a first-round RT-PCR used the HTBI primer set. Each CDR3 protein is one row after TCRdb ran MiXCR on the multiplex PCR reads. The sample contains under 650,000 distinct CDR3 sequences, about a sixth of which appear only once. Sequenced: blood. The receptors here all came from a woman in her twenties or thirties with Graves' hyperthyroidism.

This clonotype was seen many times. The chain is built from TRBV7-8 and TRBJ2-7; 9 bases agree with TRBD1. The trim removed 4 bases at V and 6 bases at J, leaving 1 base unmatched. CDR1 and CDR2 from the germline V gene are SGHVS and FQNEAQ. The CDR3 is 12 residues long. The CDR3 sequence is CASSSTGGEQYF. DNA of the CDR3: TGTGCCAGCAGCTCGACAGGGGGCGAGCAGTACTTC.

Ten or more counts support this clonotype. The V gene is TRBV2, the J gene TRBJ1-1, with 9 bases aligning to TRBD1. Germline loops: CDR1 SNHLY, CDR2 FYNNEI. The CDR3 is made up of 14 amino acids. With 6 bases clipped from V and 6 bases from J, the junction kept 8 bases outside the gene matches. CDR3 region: CASSVDDRGAEAFF. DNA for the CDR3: TGTGCCAGCAGCGTTGACGACAGGGGGGCTGAAGCTTTCTTT.

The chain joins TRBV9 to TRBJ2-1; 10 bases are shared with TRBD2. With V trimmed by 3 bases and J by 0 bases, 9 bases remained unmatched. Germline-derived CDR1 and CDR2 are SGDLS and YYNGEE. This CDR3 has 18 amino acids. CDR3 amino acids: CASSDRLAGLSSYNEQFF. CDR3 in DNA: TGTGCCAGCAGCGACCGACTAGCGGGCCTAAGCTCCTACAATGAGCAGTTCTTC.

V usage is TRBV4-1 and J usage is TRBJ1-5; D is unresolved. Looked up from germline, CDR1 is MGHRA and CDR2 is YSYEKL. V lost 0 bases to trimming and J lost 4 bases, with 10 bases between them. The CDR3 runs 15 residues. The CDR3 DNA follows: TGCGCCAGCAGCCAAGATGGAAGGGAAAATCAGCCCCAGCATTTT. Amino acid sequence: CASSQDGRENQPQHF.

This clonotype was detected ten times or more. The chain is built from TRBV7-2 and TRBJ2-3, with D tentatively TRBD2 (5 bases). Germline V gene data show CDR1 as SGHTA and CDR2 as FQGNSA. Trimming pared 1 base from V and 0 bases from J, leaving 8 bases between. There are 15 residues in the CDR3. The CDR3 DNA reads TGTGCCAGCAGCTTAGGACGGGAAAGCACAGATACGCAGTATTTT. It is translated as CASSLGRESTDTQYF.

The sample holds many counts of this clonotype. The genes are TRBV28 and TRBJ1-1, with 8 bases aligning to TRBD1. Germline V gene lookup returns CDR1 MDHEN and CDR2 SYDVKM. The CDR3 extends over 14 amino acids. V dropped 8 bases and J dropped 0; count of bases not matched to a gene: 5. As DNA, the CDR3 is TGTGCCAGCGGAGCAGGGGGCATGAACACTGAAGCTTTCTTT. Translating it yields CASGAGGMNTEAFF.

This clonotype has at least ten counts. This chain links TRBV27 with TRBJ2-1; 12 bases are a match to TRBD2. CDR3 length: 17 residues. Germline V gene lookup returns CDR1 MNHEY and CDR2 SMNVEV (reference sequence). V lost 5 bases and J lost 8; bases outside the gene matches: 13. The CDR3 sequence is CASSGTSGSLPADEQFF. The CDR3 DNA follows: TGTGCCAGCAGTGGGACTAGCGGGTCATTACCCGCGGATGAGCAGTTCTTC.

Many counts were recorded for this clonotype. CDR3 in amino acids: CASRWTSGRRNEQFF. Written as DNA, the CDR3 is TGTGCCAGCAGATGGACTAGCGGGAGGCGCAATGAGCAGTTCTTC. The chain combines TRBV6-1 with TRBJ2-1, with TRBD2 identical over 14 bases. In germline, CDR1 is MNHNS, CDR2 SASEGT. The CDR3 covers 15 residues. The V gene end was trimmed by 6 bases and the J gene end by 6 bases; junction bases not matched to a gene: 4.

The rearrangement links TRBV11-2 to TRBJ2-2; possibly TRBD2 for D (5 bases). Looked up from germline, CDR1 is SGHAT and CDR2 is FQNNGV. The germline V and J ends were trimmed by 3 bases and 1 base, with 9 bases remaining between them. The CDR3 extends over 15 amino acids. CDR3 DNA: TGTGCCAGCAGCTTGAGGGTTGAGAACACCGGGGAGCTGTTTTTT. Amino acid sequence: CASSLRVENTGELFF.

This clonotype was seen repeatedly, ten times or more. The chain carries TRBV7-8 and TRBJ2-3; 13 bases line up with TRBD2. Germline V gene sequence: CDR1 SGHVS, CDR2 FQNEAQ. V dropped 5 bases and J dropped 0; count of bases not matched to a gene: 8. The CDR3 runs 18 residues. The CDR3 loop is CASSARGLAGSSTDTQYF. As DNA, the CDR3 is TGTGCCAGCAGCGCCCGGGGACTAGCGGGAAGTAGCACAGATACGCAGTATTTT. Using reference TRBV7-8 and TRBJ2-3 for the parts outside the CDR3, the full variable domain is GAGVSQSPRYKVAKRGQDVALRCDPISGHVSLFWYQQALGQGPEFLTYFQNEAQLDKSGLPSDRFFAERPEGSVSTLKIQRTQQEDSAVYLCASSARGLAGSSTDTQYFGPGTRLTVL.

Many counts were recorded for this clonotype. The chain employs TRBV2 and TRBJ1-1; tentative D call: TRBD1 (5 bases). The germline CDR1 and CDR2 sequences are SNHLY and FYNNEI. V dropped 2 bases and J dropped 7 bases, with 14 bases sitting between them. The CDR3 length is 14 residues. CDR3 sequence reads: CASSEMGLGNEAFF. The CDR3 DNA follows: TGTGCCAGCAGTGAAATGGGGCTGGGGAATGAAGCTTTCTTT.

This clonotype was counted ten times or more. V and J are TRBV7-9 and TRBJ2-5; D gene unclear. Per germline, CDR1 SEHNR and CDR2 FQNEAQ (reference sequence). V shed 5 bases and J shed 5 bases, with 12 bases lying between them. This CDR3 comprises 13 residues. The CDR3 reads CASSPDASETQYF. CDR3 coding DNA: TGTGCCAGCAGCCCCGACGCATCGGAGACCCAGTACTTC.

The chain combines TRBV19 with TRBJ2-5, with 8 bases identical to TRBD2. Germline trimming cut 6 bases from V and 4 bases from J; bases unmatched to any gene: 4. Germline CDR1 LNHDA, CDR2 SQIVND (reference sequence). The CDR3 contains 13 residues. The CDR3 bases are TGTGCCAGTAGGGAAGCGGGAGCAGAGACCCAGTACTTC. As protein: CASREAGAETQYF.

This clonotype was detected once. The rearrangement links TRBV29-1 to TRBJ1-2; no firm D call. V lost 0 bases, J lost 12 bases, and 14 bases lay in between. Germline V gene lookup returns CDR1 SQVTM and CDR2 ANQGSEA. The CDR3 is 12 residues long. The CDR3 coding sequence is TGCAGCGTTGAAGAAATGACCTATATTAACACCTTC. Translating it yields CSVEEMTYINTF.

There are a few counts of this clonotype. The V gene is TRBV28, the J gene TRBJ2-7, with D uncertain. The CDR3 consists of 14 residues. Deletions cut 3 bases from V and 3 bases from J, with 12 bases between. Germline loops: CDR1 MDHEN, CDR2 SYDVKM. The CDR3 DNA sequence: TGTGCCAGCAGTTTGTCCTCCAATGGCTACGAGCAGTACTTC. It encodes CASSLSSNGYEQYF.

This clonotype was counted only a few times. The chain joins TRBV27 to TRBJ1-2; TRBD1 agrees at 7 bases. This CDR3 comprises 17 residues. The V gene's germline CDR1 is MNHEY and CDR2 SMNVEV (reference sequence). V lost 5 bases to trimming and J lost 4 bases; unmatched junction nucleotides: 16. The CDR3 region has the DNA TGTGCCAGCAGTCCTCGACAGGGACTTGCTTACTTCTATGGCTACACCTTC. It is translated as CASSPRQGLAYFYGYTF.

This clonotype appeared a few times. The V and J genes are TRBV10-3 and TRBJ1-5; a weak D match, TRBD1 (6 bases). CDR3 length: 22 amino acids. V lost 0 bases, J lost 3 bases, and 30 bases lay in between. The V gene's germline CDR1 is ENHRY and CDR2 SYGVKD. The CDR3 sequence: CAISESYAQTRRSTGINQPQHF. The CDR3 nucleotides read TGTGCCATCAGTGAGTCGTACGCCCAAACCCGTAGGTCGACAGGAATCAATCAGCCCCAGCATTTT.

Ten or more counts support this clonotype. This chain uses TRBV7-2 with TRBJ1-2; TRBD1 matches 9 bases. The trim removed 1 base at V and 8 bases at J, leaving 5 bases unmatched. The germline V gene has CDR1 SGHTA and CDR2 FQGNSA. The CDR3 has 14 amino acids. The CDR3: CASSLGTGEEGYTF. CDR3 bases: TGTGCCAGCAGCTTAGGGACAGGGGAGGAAGGCTACACCTTC.

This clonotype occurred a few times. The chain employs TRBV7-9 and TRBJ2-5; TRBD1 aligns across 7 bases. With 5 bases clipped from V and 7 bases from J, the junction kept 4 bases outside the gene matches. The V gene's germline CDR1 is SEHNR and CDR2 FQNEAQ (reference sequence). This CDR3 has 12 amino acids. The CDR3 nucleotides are TGTGCCAGCAGCCCCGGGGACAGGACCCAGTACTTC. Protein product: CASSPGDRTQYF.

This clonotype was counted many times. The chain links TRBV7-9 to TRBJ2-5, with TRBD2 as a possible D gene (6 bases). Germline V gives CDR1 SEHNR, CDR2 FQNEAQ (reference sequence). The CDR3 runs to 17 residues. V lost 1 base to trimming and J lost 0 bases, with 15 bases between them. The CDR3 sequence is CASSLVGSGVNQETQYF. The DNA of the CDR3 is TGTGCCAGCAGCTTAGTCGGATCGGGGGTTAACCAAGAGACCCAGTACTTC.

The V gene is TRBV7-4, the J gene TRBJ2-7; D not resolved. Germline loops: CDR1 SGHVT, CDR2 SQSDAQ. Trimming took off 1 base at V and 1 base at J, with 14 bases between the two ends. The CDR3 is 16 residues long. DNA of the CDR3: TGTGCCAGCAGCTTAGTTCTAACCACTTTATCCTACGAGCAGTACTTC. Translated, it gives CASSLVLTTLSYEQYF.

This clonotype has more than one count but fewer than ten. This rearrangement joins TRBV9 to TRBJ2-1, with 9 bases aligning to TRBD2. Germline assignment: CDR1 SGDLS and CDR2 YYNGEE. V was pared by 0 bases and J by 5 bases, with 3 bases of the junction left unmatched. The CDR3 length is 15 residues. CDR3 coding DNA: TGTGCCAGCAGCGTAGGGTTAGCGGGAGACAATGAGCAGTTCTTC. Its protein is CASSVGLAGDNEQFF.

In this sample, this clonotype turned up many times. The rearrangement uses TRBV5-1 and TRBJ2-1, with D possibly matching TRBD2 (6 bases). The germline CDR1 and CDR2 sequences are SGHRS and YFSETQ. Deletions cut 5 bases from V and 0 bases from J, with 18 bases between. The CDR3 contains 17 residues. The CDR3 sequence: CASRRGTAASSYNEQFF. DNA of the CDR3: TGCGCCAGCAGACGAGGGACTGCCGCAAGCTCCTACAATGAGCAGTTCTTC.

CDR3 DNA sequence: TGCGCCAGCAGCCATTCAGGGACTGGCAATCAGCCCCAGCATTTT. This encodes CASSHSGTGNQPQHF. V usage is TRBV4-1 and J usage is TRBJ1-5; D perhaps matches TRBD1 (5 bases). CDR1 and CDR2 from the germline V gene are MGHRA and YSYEKL. The CDR3 consists of 15 residues. V dropped 3 bases and J dropped 2 bases, with 11 bases sitting between them.

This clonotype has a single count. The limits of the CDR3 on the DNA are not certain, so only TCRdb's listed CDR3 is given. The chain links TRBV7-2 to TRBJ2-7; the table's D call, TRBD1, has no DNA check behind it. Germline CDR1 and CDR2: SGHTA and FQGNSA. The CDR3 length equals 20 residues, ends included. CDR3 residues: CASSFYICSAPASLTNEQYF.